The 5 T cell receptor beta chains below all came from one sample that was sequenced in a study of cytomegalovirus exposure and HLA in healthy donors. Amplification used 60 Vbeta primers and 13 Jbeta primers. Measured with immunoSEQ multiplex PCR; TCRdb has only the in-frame clones, and not every one. Of approximately 80,000 clones listed, approximately 70% are singletons. Sequencing was carried out using PBMCs. The receptors were gathered from a woman aged 40 to 55 in good health and CMV-seropositive.

CDR3 residues: CASGTSGAYEQYF. As DNA, the CDR3 is TGTGCCAGTGGGACTAGCGGGGCCTACGAGCAGTACTTC. This rearrangement joins TRBV2 to TRBJ2-7, with 13 bases fitting TRBD2. The CDR3 runs to 13 residues. V was pared by 9 bases and J by 2 bases, with 1 base of the junction left unmatched. Germline CDR1 reads SNHLY; CDR2 reads FYNNEI.

This clone was detected only a few times. The chain combines TRBV7-9 with TRBJ2-1; tentative D call: TRBD2 (5 bases). Germline V gives CDR1 SEHNR, CDR2 FQNEAQ (reference sequence). The germline V and J ends were trimmed by 3 bases and 2 bases, with 8 bases remaining between them. The CDR3 runs 14 residues. The CDR3: CASSFGNTYNEQFF. The CDR3 coding sequence is TGTGCCAGCAGCTTCGGGAACACCTACAATGAGCAGTTCTTC.

The chain links TRBV9 to TRBJ2-5; the D gene is possibly TRBD2 (6 bases). The J call may be mistaken, given a closer DNA end match to TRBJ2-7. The length of the CDR3 is 13 residues. Germline CDR1 reads SGDLS; CDR2 reads YYNGEE. The CDR3 bases are TGTGCCAGCAGCAGGGCGGGGATCGACGAGCAGTACTTC. It codes for CASSRAGIDEQYF.

V and J are TRBV2 and TRBJ2-3; D call uncertain. Germline CDR1 and CDR2: SNHLY and FYNNEI. The V gene lost 6 bases and the J gene lost 0 bases, with 13 bases spanning the gap. CDR3 length equals 15 residues. The CDR3 DNA is TGTGCCAGCAGACCTCTGCTGGAGAGCACAGATACGCAGTATTTT. Residues: CASRPLLESTDTQYF.

There are a few counts of this clone. V usage is TRBV27 and J usage is TRBJ2-1; D unclear. V was cut by 5 bases and J by 1 base, with 9 bases left in between. This CDR3 is 14 amino acids long. CDR1 is MNHEY and CDR2 is SMNVEV in the germline V gene (reference sequence). Written as DNA, the CDR3 is TGTGCCAGCAGTCCCCCCCCTTCCTACAATGAGCAGTTCTTC. Protein sequence: CASSPPPSYNEQFF.